The 13 T cell receptor beta chains given below trace back to one sample, sequenced in a study of cytomegalovirus exposure and HLA in healthy donors. The study ran its PCR with 60 Vbeta and 13 Jbeta primers. Sequenced by immunoSEQ multiplex PCR; TCRdb stores in-frame clones only, minus some. The sample contains under 150,000 clones, around 78% of which appear only once. What was sequenced was PBMCs. All receptors come from a woman aged 45 to 65 in good health and CMV-seronegative.

CDR3 region: CAITRAGDTGELFF. The DNA for the CDR3 is TGTGCCATCACTCGGGCAGGGGACACCGGGGAGCTGTTTTTT. The chain has TRBV10-3 and TRBJ2-2; possible D gene TRBD1, 6 bases. The V gene's germline CDR1 is ENHRY and CDR2 SYGVKD. The ends were cut back, 7 bases at V and 3 bases at J, with 12 bases in the middle. The CDR3 has 14 amino acids.

Here the CDR3 reads CASSYEESPNTEAFF. CDR3 DNA sequence: TGTGCCAGCAGCTACGAAGAGAGCCCGAACACTGAAGCTTTCTTT. V usage is TRBV7-6 and J usage is TRBJ1-1, with D uncertain. V shed 4 bases and J shed 1 base, with 13 bases lying between them. The CDR3 extends over 15 amino acids. The V gene's germline CDR1 is SGHVS and CDR2 FNYEAQ.

This sequence joins TRBV2 and TRBJ1-5; 7 bases fit TRBD1. V trimming: 8 bases; J trimming: 6 bases; junction bases outside the gene matches: 4. This CDR3 spans 12 amino acids. Germline CDR1 reads SNHLY; CDR2 reads FYNNEI. The CDR3 nucleotides read TGTGCCAGCCACAACAGGGGTCAGCCCCAGCATTTT. Protein product: CASHNRGQPQHF.

The chain couples TRBV7-9 to TRBJ2-7; 10 nucleotides agree with TRBD2. CDR3 length: 17 amino acids. CDR1 is SEHNR, CDR2 FQNEAQ, per germline (reference sequence). V was pared by 1 base and J by 6 bases, with 12 bases of the junction left unmatched. Here the CDR3 DNA reads TGTGCCAGCAGCTTAGTGGAAAGCGGGAGGGAGTTTTGCGAGCAGTACGTC. It specifies CASSLVESGREFCEQYV.

CDR3 loop: CASSTIIRNRDSV. The CDR3 bases are TGTGCCAGCAGCACAATTATCCGTAACCGGGACAGCGTC. The chain has TRBV7-9 and TRBJ2-7, with 7 bases fitting TRBD1. The CDR3 sequence is 13 residues long. Germline CDR1 SEHNR, CDR2 FQNEAQ (reference sequence).

V is TRBV27 and J is TRBJ1-6; a possible D gene is TRBD1 (6 bases). The CDR3 covers 16 residues. The V gene lost 3 bases and the J gene lost 8 bases, with 17 bases spanning the gap. CDR1 and CDR2 from the germline V gene are MNHEY and SMNVEV (reference sequence). In DNA, the CDR3 is TGTGCCAGCAGTTTTCCCTACAGGGTTGGGGATTCACCCCTCCACTTT. The encoded protein is CASSFPYRVGDSPLHF.

V and J are TRBV18 and TRBJ1-5, with 8 bases matching TRBD1. Germline trimming cut 4 bases from V and 3 bases from J; bases unmatched to any gene: 5. The CDR3 contains 15 residues. Looked up from germline, CDR1 is KGHSH and CDR2 is LQKENI. CDR3 sequence (DNA): TGTGCCAGCTCACTGGGACAGGCGGACAATCAGCCCCAGCATTTT. Translating it yields CASSLGQADNQPQHF. The complete variable domain, with remaining parts taken from reference TRBV18 and TRBJ1-5, reads NAGVMQNPRHLVRRRGQEARLRCSPMKGHSHVYWYRQLPEEGLKFMVYLQKENIIDESGMPKERFSAEFPKEGPSILRIQQVVRGDSAAYFCASSLGQADNQPQHFGDGTRLSIL.

The rearrangement joins TRBV29-1 to TRBJ2-1, with D possibly TRBD2 on 5 matching bases. CDR3 length: 13 amino acids. CDR1 and CDR2 from the germline V gene are SQVTM and ANQGSEA. Trimming removed 4 bases at V and 5 bases at J, with 12 bases between. Here the CDR3 DNA reads TGCAGCGTTGGAGGGTCCTGGGACAATGAGCAGTTCTTC. Its translation is CSVGGSWDNEQFF.

The rearrangement uses TRBV5-4 and TRBJ2-5, with 11 bases lining up with TRBD2. Unmatched junction bases numbered 6, after V lost 3 bases and J lost 5 bases. This CDR3 spans 15 amino acids. Germline V gene lookup returns CDR1 SGHNT and CDR2 YYREEE (reference sequence). Here the CDR3 reads CASSSRLAGRETQYF. CDR3 sequence (DNA): TGTGCCAGCAGCTCACGACTAGCGGGACGGGAGACCCAGTACTTC.

This sequence joins TRBV5-5 and TRBJ2-1; D gene unclear. The CDR3 sequence is 11 residues long. Deletions cut 3 bases from V and 7 bases from J, with 5 bases between. In germline, CDR1 is SGHKS, CDR2 YYEKEE (reference sequence). CDR3 bases: TGTGCCAGCAGCTACAAGAATGAGCAGTTCTTC. This codes for CASSYKNEQFF.

The chain recombines TRBV9 with TRBJ1-3; the D gene is possibly TRBD1 (6 bases). The germline V and J ends were trimmed by 1 base and 0 bases, with 14 bases remaining between them. Germline V gene data show CDR1 as SGDLS and CDR2 as YYNGEE. This CDR3 has 17 residues. CDR3 DNA: TGTGCCAGCAGCGTATCGGCAGGGGCATACTCTGGAAACACCATATATTTT. Translation gives CASSVSAGAYSGNTIYF.

This chain uses TRBV29-1 with TRBJ1-4; D might be TRBD1 (6 bases). The V and J ends lost 6 bases and 0 bases respectively, with 11 bases between them. The CDR3 loop spans 14 amino acids. Germline loops: CDR1 SQVTM, CDR2 ANQGSEA. The CDR3 sequence is CSVKTGTTNEKLFF. The CDR3 region has the DNA TGCAGCGTAAAAACAGGGACAACTAATGAAAAACTGTTTTTT.

The V gene is TRBV6-1, the J gene TRBJ1-2, with D unresolved. Trimming took off 6 bases at V and 3 bases at J, with 14 bases between the two ends. The CDR3 spans 14 residues. Germline values: CDR1 MNHNS, CDR2 SASEGT. CDR3 nucleotides: TGTGCCAGCAGCCTAGGCCCTATGGACTATGGCTACACCTTC. This gives the protein CASSLGPMDYGYTF.